This T cell receptor beta chain was found in a study of identical twins. Study outcomes and limitations: Those out-of-frame alpha sequences shared by twins showed an excess of low generation probability. Reduced insertions were recorded for abundant cord blood beta clonotypes, with no such pattern in memory repertoires.

Germline CDR1 is SGHRS and CDR2 is YFSETQ. V lost 1 base to trimming and J lost 5 bases, with 15 bases between them. The CDR3 runs to 15 residues. TCRdb fed the 5' RACE reads into MiXCR, producing one record per CDR3 protein. The sample includes 1.5 million or so distinct CDR3 sequences, 32% of them seen just once. This clonotype showed up just a few times. The antigen remains undetermined. Input material: cord blood. The receptor was isolated from a newborn girl in good health. The rearrangement joins TRBV5-1 to TRBJ2-5, with D maybe TRBD2 (5 bases). CDR3 loop: CASSLYPGMRETQYF. CDR3 DNA: TGCGCCAGCAGCTTGTACCCCGGGATGAGGGAGACCCAGTACTTC.